This TCR beta chain emerged from a study of cytomegalovirus exposure and HLA in healthy donors. About the study: Unique TCRs numbering some 80 million, obtained from HLA-typed donors, made up an early data release.

The PCR contained 60 Vbeta and 13 Jbeta primers. Here immunoSEQ multiplex PCR was the method, and the copy in TCRdb shows in-frame clones only, minus some. The repertoire holds around 140,000 clones, with approximately 85% as singletons. The germline V gene encodes CDR1 MNHEY and CDR2 SMNVEV (reference sequence). V dropped 3 bases and J dropped 4 bases, with 15 bases sitting between them. The CDR3 loop spans 15 amino acids. On this clone: Its specificity is not known.

Study results and caveats: Presence/absence analysis assumed near-uniform sequencing depth across donors. TCR beta sequences reportedly predicted most subjects' HLA-A and HLA-B alleles accurately. Associated with HLA alleles at 0.05 false discovery rate in a later analysis were 17,000 or so TCR beta sequences.

The chain employs TRBV27 and TRBJ2-5, with a weak D call TRBD2 (7 bases). The TCR was taken from a woman between 50 and 59 years old in good health and CMV-seropositive. The sequencing input was PBMCs. CDR3 nucleotide sequence: TGTGCCAGCAGTTTGGGCGGGGGCACCCCAGAGACCCAGTACTTC. Residues: CASSLGGGTPETQYF.